Listed below are T cell receptor beta chains from one sample, sequenced in a study of identical twins. In TCRdb, the 5' RACE reads were re-called with MiXCR into one record per CDR3 protein. Seen here are 540,000 or so distinct CDR3 sequences, approximately 20% observed once, and the top ten hold 0.48%. Another study also made use of these data, one on yellow fever vaccine responses in identical twins.

Sample: CD4+ T cells sorted from blood. All receptors come from a woman in her late teens or twenties in good health. Each CDR3 is given with its conserved first and last residue. Fields, in order: V gene, clone size, D gene, J gene, CDR3 protein, CDR3 DNA. The D gene is left open where the match is weak. Some rows mark clone size as missing; the rest say once, few, many or name a class of expanded clone.

TRBV5-1	NA	NA	TRBJ2-1	CASVMDPYSYNEQFF	TGCGCCAGCGTAATGGACCCTTACTCCTACAATGAGCAGTTCTTC
TRBV27	few	NA	TRBJ2-1	CASSSLGPYNEQFF	TGTGCCAGCAGTTCCCTGGGACCGTACAATGAGCAGTTCTTC
TRBV9	few	NA	TRBJ2-3	CASSVGAGQWVDTQYF	TGTGCCAGCAGCGTAGGTGCGGGACAATGGGTGGATACGCAGTATTTT
TRBV5-1	NA	TRBD1	TRBJ2-5	CASSLLWTGGETQYF	TGCGCCAGCAGCTTACTCTGGACAGGGGGTGAGACCCAGTACTTC
TRBV6-2/TRBV6-3	few	NA	TRBJ2-7	CASSYFSGKGEQYF	TGTGCCAGCAGTTACTTCTCCGGGAAGGGGGAGCAGTACTTC
TRBV24-1	NA	NA	TRBJ2-5	CATSEPTRQTQYF	TGTGCCACCAGTGAACCGACTAGACAGACCCAGTACTTC
TRBV24-1	NA	TRBD2	TRBJ2-2	CATSRRTSGSNTGELFF	TGTGCCACCAGTCGCCGGACTAGCGGGAGCAACACCGGGGAGCTGTTTTTT
TRBV3-1	NA	TRBD1	TRBJ2-7	CASSPQTGLYEQYF	TGTGCCAGCAGCCCGCAGACAGGGTTATACGAGCAGTACTTC
TRBV12-3/TRBV12-4	NA	TRBD2	TRBJ2-7	CASSKPGLGPFEQYF	TGTGCCAGCAGTAAACCGGGACTAGGTCCCTTCGAGCAGTACTTC
TRBV6-1	NA	TRBD1	TRBJ2-3	CASSQPGQGTYTQYF	TGTGCCAGCAGTCAACCGGGACAGGGGACTTATACGCAGTATTTT
TRBV7-3	many	TRBD2	TRBJ2-1	CASSLGLAGDNEQFF	TGTGCCAGCAGCTTAGGACTAGCGGGAGACAATGAGCAGTTCTTC
TRBV24-1	NA	TRBD2	TRBJ2-2	CATSPRLAGVGELFF	TGTGCCACCAGTCCGCGACTAGCGGGAGTCGGGGAGCTGTTTTTT
TRBV4-1	few	NA	TRBJ2-2	CASSQEGARAAGELFF	TGCGCCAGCAGCCAAGAGGGAGCGAGGGCGGCCGGGGAGCTGTTTTTT
TRBV7-8	NA	TRBD1	TRBJ2-4	CASSPRTGENIQYF	TGTGCCAGCAGCCCAAGGACAGGGGAAAACATTCAGTACTTC
TRBV27	NA	NA	TRBJ1-1	CASSLGPGQRLKNTEAFF	TGTGCCAGCAGTTTGGGCCCCGGTCAGCGTTTGAAGAACACTGAAGCTTTCTTT
TRBV15	few	NA	TRBJ2-2	CATSRGGARGPTGELFF	TGTGCCACCAGCAGAGGGGGGGCTAGAGGTCCAACCGGGGAGCTGTTTTTT
TRBV6-1	few	NA	TRBJ2-7	CASSVAGQQGSYEQYF	TGTGCCAGCAGTGTTGCCGGACAGCAAGGCTCCTACGAGCAGTACTTC
TRBV27	NA	TRBD2	TRBJ2-7	CASSLGGVAPSYEQYF	TGTGCCAGCAGTTTGGGGGGGGTAGCTCCCTCCTACGAGCAGTACTTC
TRBV12-3/TRBV12-4	many	TRBD1	TRBJ2-3	CASSFLDRPTDTQYF	TGTGCCAGCAGTTTTCTGGACAGGCCTACAGATACGCAGTATTTT
TRBV4-1	few	TRBD1	TRBJ2-2	CASSQVQGVSGELFF	TGCGCCAGCAGCCAAGTCCAGGGGGTCTCGGGGGAGCTGTTTTTT
TRBV3-1	few	TRBD2	TRBJ2-1	CASSVLAGGRGQFF	TGTGCCAGCAGCGTCCTAGCGGGAGGGCGAGGGCAGTTCTTC
TRBV12-3/TRBV12-4	few	NA	TRBJ2-2	CASSLGLGSHTGELFF	TGTGCCAGCAGTTTAGGACTAGGCAGCCACACCGGGGAGCTGTTTTTT
TRBV5-1	NA	TRBD2	TRBJ2-7	CASSLGASGSPYEQYF	TGCGCCAGCAGCTTGGGGGCTAGCGGGAGTCCCTACGAGCAGTACTTC
TRBV28	few	NA	TRBJ2-1	CASIDGTYYNEQFF	TGTGCCAGCATTGACGGGACATACTACAATGAGCAGTTCTTC
TRBV20-1	few	NA	TRBJ2-3	CSARGVVHTQYF	TGCAGTGCTAGAGGTGTGGTACATACGCAGTATTTT
TRBV5-1	few	NA	TRBJ1-3	CASSSGDSGNTIYF	TGCGCCAGCAGCTCCGGGGACTCTGGAAACACCATATATTTT
TRBV20-1	NA	TRBD1	TRBJ1-1	CSARERQGNTEAFF	TGCAGTGCCCGTGAGAGACAGGGAAACACTGAAGCTTTCTTT
TRBV7-2	NA	TRBD2	TRBJ2-7	CASSPRTSHPYEQYF	TGTGCCAGCAGCCCACGGACTAGCCATCCCTACGAGCAGTACTTC
TRBV20-1	NA	NA	TRBJ2-3	CSAPLLGGKDTQYF	TGCAGTGCCCCTTTGTTGGGCGGGAAAGATACGCAGTATTTT
TRBV5-1	NA	NA	TRBJ2-1	CASSFGGWNEQFF	TGCGCCAGCAGCTTTGGGGGGTGGAATGAGCAGTTCTTC
TRBV27	few	NA	TRBJ2-7	CASSPSRGYEQYF	TGTGCCAGCAGTCCCTCCCGGGGATACGAGCAGTACTTC
TRBV6-1	few	NA	TRBJ1-4	CASTTRPSSEKLFF	TGTGCCAGCACTACCCGGCCGTCTAGTGAAAAACTGTTTTTT
TRBV12-3/TRBV12-4	NA	NA	TRBJ2-1	CASSPGENNEQFF	TGTGCCAGCAGTCCTGGGGAAAACAATGAGCAGTTCTTC
TRBV10-3	NA	TRBD2	TRBJ2-2	CAISESSGGQNTGELFF	TGTGCCATCAGTGAATCTAGCGGGGGGCAGAACACCGGGGAGCTGTTTTTT
TRBV7-8	many	NA	TRBJ2-2	CASSLDRITGELFF	TGTGCCAGCAGCTTAGACAGGATCACCGGGGAGCTGTTTTTT
TRBV6-4	NA	NA	TRBJ2-3	CASSLGSSRADTQYF	TGTGCCAGCAGTCTCGGCAGCTCGAGGGCAGATACGCAGTATTTT
TRBV11-2	few	NA	TRBJ2-2	CASSLITSPNTGELFF	TGTGCCAGCAGCTTAATCACGTCTCCGAACACCGGGGAGCTGTTTTTT
TRBV7-8	NA	TRBD1	TRBJ2-7	CASSPHQAETGFEQYF	TGTGCCAGCAGCCCCCATCAAGCCGAGACAGGGTTCGAGCAGTACTTC
TRBV7-2	NA	NA	TRBJ2-2	CASSPDSTNTGELFF	TGTGCCAGCAGTCCGGACTCGACGAACACCGGGGAGCTGTTTTTT
TRBV5-1	NA	NA	TRBJ2-1	CASNLGSGAHYNEQFF	TGCGCCAGCAATCTAGGCTCGGGGGCCCACTACAATGAGCAGTTCTTC
TRBV7-8	NA	NA	TRBJ1-6	CASSLASLSLPNSPLHF	TGTGCCAGCAGCTTAGCGTCCCTAAGCCTACCTAATTCACCCCTCCACTTT
TRBV28	few	NA	TRBJ2-1	CASSSPGVGFYNEQFF	TGTGCCAGCAGCAGCCCGGGTGTTGGTTTCTACAATGAGCAGTTCTTC
TRBV15	few	NA	TRBJ2-7	CATSRENIGSYEQYF	TGTGCCACCAGCAGGGAAAACATCGGCTCCTACGAGCAGTACTTC
TRBV20-1	few	TRBD2	TRBJ2-7	CSASGRGTYEQYF	TGCAGTGCCAGCGGGAGGGGAACCTACGAGCAGTACTTC
TRBV7-9	NA	NA	TRBJ1-1	CASSNNRYTEAFF	TGTGCCAGCAGCAACAACAGGTACACTGAAGCTTTCTTT